Below are 15 T cell receptor beta chains sequenced from a single sample in a study of OX40 agonist ivuxolimab in advanced cancers. Produced via immunoSEQ multiplex PCR; TCRdb's table is partial and in-frame only. The sample lists about 22,000 clones; 70% to 90% were seen once. Sample: CD4+ or CD8+ T cells sorted from blood, taken in a trial of the OX40 agonist ivuxolimab. These receptors came from an adult with an advanced solid tumor such as melanoma, head and neck, liver or kidney cancer.

V and J are TRBV9 and TRBJ2-7, with D possibly being TRBD2 (5 bases). This CDR3 contains 13 residues. Germline CDR1 SGDLS, CDR2 YYNGEE. V dropped 4 bases and J dropped 6 bases, with 14 bases sitting between them. CDR3 coding DNA: TGTGCCAGCAGCTCGAGGACCCGGGGCGAGCAGTACTTC. It codes for CASSSRTRGEQYF.

This chain links TRBV6-4 with TRBJ2-7; TRBD1 aligns across 11 bases. Germline V gene sequence: CDR1 MRHNA, CDR2 SNTAGT. V lost 3 bases, J lost 0 bases, and 1 base stayed unmatched. This CDR3 has 15 amino acids. In DNA form, the CDR3 reads TGTGCCAGCAGTGAAGGGACAGGGGGCTCCTACGAGCAGTACTTC. Its translation: CASSEGTGGSYEQYF.

By share, this clone counts as large (0.1 to 1%). This chain uses TRBV7-9 with TRBJ2-7; TRBD2 aligns across 11 bases. The V gene end was trimmed by 5 bases and the J gene end by 4 bases; junction bases not matched to a gene: 10. This CDR3 region has 16 residues. Germline V lookup: CDR1 SEHNR, CDR2 FQNEAQ (reference sequence). The CDR3 sequence is CASSRSGRGSGYEQYF. The CDR3 coding sequence is TGTGCCAGCAGCCGTAGCGGGAGGGGGTCGGGGTACGAGCAGTACTTC.

The genes are TRBV9 and TRBJ1-5; D is perhaps TRBD1 (6 bases). The CDR3 is made up of 14 amino acids. V was cut by 3 bases and J by 5 bases, with 12 bases left in between. The germline V gene has CDR1 SGDLS and CDR2 YYNGEE. CDR3 sequence reads: CASSETDSHQPQHF. CDR3 sequence (DNA): TGTGCCAGCAGCGAGACGGACAGTCATCAGCCCCAGCATTTT.

This rearrangement joins TRBV10-2 to TRBJ2-1; D unclear. Germline CDR1 WSHSY, CDR2 SAAADI. V dropped 2 bases and J dropped 4 bases, with 9 bases sitting between them. This CDR3 region has 14 residues. The CDR3, as DNA: TGCGCCAGCAGTGAGGGTAGCAGTTACAATGAGCAGTTCTTC. It specifies CASSEGSSYNEQFF.

This chain connects TRBV29-1 to TRBJ2-1, with D perhaps TRBD2 (6 bases). CDR3 size: 13 residues. The germline V gene encodes CDR1 SQVTM and CDR2 ANQGSEA. The chain's CDR3 is CGGRQTTYNEQFF. The CDR3 DNA is TGCGGGGGGAGGCAGACAACCTACAATGAGCAGTTCTTC.

V and J are TRBV30 and TRBJ2-7; D is undetermined. This CDR3 is 13 amino acids long. Germline V gene lookup returns CDR1 GTSNPN and CDR2 SVGIG (reference sequence). The V gene lost 2 bases and the J gene lost 0 bases, with 8 bases spanning the gap. In DNA form, the CDR3 reads TGTGCCTGGAGTTCGGTCAGCTCCTACGAGCAGTACTTC. It encodes CAWSSVSSYEQYF.

The J gene is TRBJ2-7, the V gene TRBV4-1; D is perhaps TRBD2 (7 bases). The CDR3 runs to 17 residues. V was pared by 4 bases and J by 0 bases, with 19 bases between. The germline gives CDR1 MGHRA, CDR2 YSYEKL. The chain's CDR3 is CASSPFLGGGVSYEQYF. The CDR3 bases are TGCGCCAGCAGCCCATTCTTGGGCGGGGGCGTCTCCTACGAGCAGTACTTC.

V and J are TRBV7-9 and TRBJ2-4; perhaps D is TRBD1 or TRBD2 (5 bases each). CDR3 length: 14 amino acids. V was pared by 5 bases and J by 6 bases, with 14 bases between. Germline CDR1 is SEHNR and CDR2 is FQNEAQ (reference sequence). Here the CDR3 reads CASSPPGTGNIQYF. The CDR3 DNA reads as TGTGCCAGCAGCCCGCCGGGGACGGGAAACATTCAGTACTTC. The variable domain in full, completed from reference TRBV7-9 and TRBJ2-4, reads DTGVSQNPRHKITKRGQNVTFRCDPISEHNRLYWYRQTLGQGPEFLTYFQNEAQLEKSRLLSDRFSAERPKGSFSTLEIQRTEQGDSAMYLCASSPPGTGNIQYFGAGTRLSVL.

The V and J genes are TRBV6-5 and TRBJ1-2; TRBD1 aligns across 7 bases. Germline loops: CDR1 MNHEY, CDR2 SVGAGI. The V gene end was trimmed by 2 bases and the J gene end by 1 base; junction bases not matched to a gene: 7. The length of the CDR3 is 16 residues. CDR3 nucleotides: TGTGCCAGCAGTTACCTCGGGACAGCACATAACTATGGCTACACCTTC. Protein sequence: CASSYLGTAHNYGYTF.

The chain links TRBV28 to TRBJ1-2, with 9 bases that match TRBD1. The CDR3 has 15 amino acids. Germline V gives CDR1 MDHEN, CDR2 SYDVKM. V shed 8 bases and J 8 bases; nucleotides not matched to a gene: 15. CDR3 sequence reads: CASDPPGQGYGGYTF. The CDR3 DNA is TGTGCCAGCGACCCCCCGGGACAGGGATACGGCGGCTACACCTTC.

The chain is built from TRBV7-9 and TRBJ2-7; the match to TRBD1 covers 11 bases. V was pared by 4 bases and J by 0 bases, with 5 bases of the junction left unmatched. This CDR3 has 16 amino acids. Germline V gene lookup returns CDR1 SEHNR and CDR2 FQNEAQ (reference sequence). As DNA, the CDR3 is TGTGCCAGCAGCTCTTCCGGGACAGGGGGCTCCTACGAGCAGTACTTC. Translated, it gives CASSSSGTGGSYEQYF.

The chain combines TRBV15 with TRBJ2-5; the D gene could be TRBD1 or TRBD2 (6 bases each). Trimming left V 0 bases short and J 4 bases short, with 12 bases between. Per germline, CDR1 LNHNV and CDR2 YYDKDF (reference sequence). The CDR3 extends over 15 amino acids. The CDR3 sequence is CATSRDRGLAETQYF. Written as DNA, the CDR3 is TGTGCCACCAGCAGAGATCGGGGGCTAGCAGAGACCCAGTACTTC.

V usage is TRBV9 and J usage is TRBJ1-5; TRBD1 might be the D (5 bases). Germline CDR1 SGDLS, CDR2 YYNGEE. There are 13 residues in the CDR3. Trimming removed 4 bases at V and 7 bases at J, with 12 bases between. CDR3 coding DNA: TGTGCCAGCAGCAGGGGAGGGGACCAGCCCCAGCATTTT. It translates to CASSRGGDQPQHF.

The chain carries TRBV7-3 and TRBJ2-5, with 10 bases matching TRBD2. V gave up 4 bases and J gave up 4 bases; unmatched junction bases: 6. There are 15 residues in the CDR3. Per germline, CDR1 SGHTA and CDR2 FQGTGA. In DNA form, the CDR3 reads TGTGCCAGCAGCTCAGCGGGAGGGCCTTCAGAGACCCAGTACTTC. Translated: CASSSAGGPSETQYF.